This entry lists 10 T cell receptor beta chains sequenced from one sample in a study of blood T cell repertoires in COVID-19. Sequencing used immunoSEQ multiplex PCR; TCRdb keeps in-frame clones, though not all of them. This sample carries over 60,000 clones, around 85% of them seen once, and the ten largest clones take about 1.2%. Sample: peripheral blood. The receptors come from a man between 40 and 49 years old with acute or convalescent COVID-19.

The chain recombines TRBV3-1 (or the pseudogene TRBV3-2) with TRBJ2-3, with TRBD2 matching over 10 bases. The CDR3 totals 15 residues. V shed 4 bases, J shed 3 bases, and the junction held 4 bases outside the gene matches. Germline V gene lookup returns CDR1 LGHDT and CDR2 YNNKEL (reference sequence). CDR3 bases: TGTGCCAGCAGCCCCGGACTAGCGGTTACAGATACGCAGTATTTT. This translates into CASSPGLAVTDTQYF.

The chain joins TRBV4-1 to TRBJ2-7; D is possibly TRBD2 (6 bases). CDR3 length: 15 amino acids. Trimming took off 4 bases at V and 4 bases at J, with 17 bases between the two ends. Germline lookup yields CDR1 MGHRA and CDR2 YSYEKL. CDR3 nucleotides: TGCGCCAGCAGCCCCCTCTGGGGACTGAGTTACGAGCAGTACTTC. Translated, it gives CASSPLWGLSYEQYF.

DNA for the CDR3: TGTGCCTGGAGTACCCGGACAGGGGGCGCGGAGACCCAGTACTTC. It translates to CAWSTRTGGAETQYF. V usage is TRBV30 and J usage is TRBJ2-5; 11 positions match TRBD1. V was pared by 2 bases and J by 5 bases, with 7 bases of the junction left unmatched. The CDR3 consists of 15 residues. Germline CDR1 and CDR2: GTSNPN and SVGIG (reference sequence).

The chain has TRBV7-3 and TRBJ1-1; 7 nucleotides match TRBD1. Germline CDR1 is SGHTA and CDR2 is FQGTGA. With V trimmed by 6 bases and J by 0 bases, 1 base remained unmatched. The CDR3 totals 13 residues. The CDR3 here is CASRGTVNTEAFF. The DNA for the CDR3 is TGTGCCAGCAGGGGGACAGTGAACACTGAAGCTTTCTTT.

The V and J genes are TRBV4-1 and TRBJ2-3; TRBD2 agrees at 8 bases. J was trimmed by 0 bases and V by 0 bases; bases with no gene match: 5. The germline CDR1 and CDR2 sequences are MGHRA and YSYEKL. This CDR3 has 17 residues. The CDR3 DNA follows: TGCGCCAGCAGCCAAGATCGGGCGGGAGGTAGCACAGATACGCAGTATTTT. This sequence encodes CASSQDRAGGSTDTQYF.

This chain connects TRBV5-3 to TRBJ2-1; 9 nucleotides align to TRBD2. TRBV5-3 is annotated as an ORF whose role is uncertain. The CDR3 contains 15 residues. V dropped 6 bases and J dropped 4; count of bases not matched to a gene: 8. The CDR3 DNA is TGTGCCAGAACCGGGTTGAGCGGGGGGTACAATGAGCAGTTCTTC. As protein: CARTGLSGGYNEQFF.

J is TRBJ1-2 and V is TRBV7-2, with D uncertain. V shed 0 bases and J shed 8 bases, with 10 bases lying between them. The length of the CDR3 is 13 residues. Germline V lookup: CDR1 SGHTA, CDR2 FQGNSA. CDR3 residues: CASSLAAGLGYTF. CDR3 in DNA: TGTGCCAGCAGCTTAGCGGCGGGCCTAGGCTACACCTTC. The whole variable domain, filled in from reference TRBV7-2 and TRBJ1-2, reads GAGVSQSPSNKVTEKGKDVELRCDPISGHTALYWYRQSLGQGLEFLIYFQGNSAPDKSGLPSDRFSAERTGGSVSTLTIQRTQQEDSAVYLCASSLAAGLGYTFGSGTRLTVV.

The rearrangement links TRBV5-1 to TRBJ1-6, with D tentatively TRBD1 (6 bases). Looked up from germline, CDR1 is SGHRS and CDR2 is YFSETQ. Trimming cost V 0 bases and J 4 bases, with 11 bases left between them. The CDR3 spans 16 residues. DNA for the CDR3: TGCGCCAGCAGCTTGGTAACAGGGCTTTATAATTCACCCCTCCACTTT. Protein: CASSLVTGLYNSPLHF. Looking up the rest from reference TRBV5-1 and TRBJ1-6 gives the full variable domain: KAGVTQTPRYLIKTRGQQVTLSCSPISGHRSVSWYQQTPGQGLQFLFEYFSETQRNKGNFPGRFSGRQFSNSRSEMNVSTLELGDSALYLCASSLVTGLYNSPLHFGNGTRLTVT.

V and J are TRBV3-1 (or the pseudogene TRBV3-2) and TRBJ2-5; D perhaps matches TRBD2 (5 bases). Germline V gene sequence: CDR1 LGHDT, CDR2 YNNKEL (reference sequence). With 1 base removed from V and 1 base from J, the gap between germline ends came to 16 bases. This CDR3 region has 17 residues. This CDR3 is CASSQGASSGAQETQYF. Written as DNA, the CDR3 is TGTGCCAGCAGCCAAGGGGCTAGCTCCGGAGCCCAAGAGACCCAGTACTTC.

The chain is built from TRBV30 and TRBJ1-1; 7 bases are a match to TRBD1. Germline CDR1 and CDR2: GTSNPN and SVGIG (reference sequence). The V gene end was trimmed by 1 base and the J gene end by 7 bases; junction bases not matched to a gene: 3. This CDR3 is built from 12 residues. CDR3 protein: CAWSDGTVEAFF. In nucleotides, the CDR3 is TGTGCCTGGAGTGACGGGACAGTTGAAGCTTTCTTT.